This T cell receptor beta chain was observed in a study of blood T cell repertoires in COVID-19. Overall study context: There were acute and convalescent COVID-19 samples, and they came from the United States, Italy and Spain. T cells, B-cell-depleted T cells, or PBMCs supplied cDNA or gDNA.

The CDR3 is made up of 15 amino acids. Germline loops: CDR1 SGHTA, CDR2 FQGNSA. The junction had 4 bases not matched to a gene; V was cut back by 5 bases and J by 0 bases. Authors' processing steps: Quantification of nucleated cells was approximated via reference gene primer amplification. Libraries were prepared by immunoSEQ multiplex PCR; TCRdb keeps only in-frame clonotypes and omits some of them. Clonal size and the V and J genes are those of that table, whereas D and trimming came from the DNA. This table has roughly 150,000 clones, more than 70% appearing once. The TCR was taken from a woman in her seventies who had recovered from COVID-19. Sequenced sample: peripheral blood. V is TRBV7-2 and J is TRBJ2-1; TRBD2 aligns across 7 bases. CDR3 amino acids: CASSPQRDSYNEQFF. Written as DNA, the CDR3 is TGTGCCAGCAGCCCCCAGCGGGACTCCTACAATGAGCAGTTCTTC. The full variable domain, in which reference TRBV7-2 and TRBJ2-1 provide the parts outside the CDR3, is GAGVSQSPSNKVTEKGKDVELRCDPISGHTALYWYRQSLGQGLEFLIYFQGNSAPDKSGLPSDRFSAERTGGSVSTLTIQRTQQEDSAVYLCASSPQRDSYNEQFFGPGTRLTVL.